This T cell receptor (beta chain) was documented in a study of beta chain features in type 1 diabetes. Investigators reverse transcribed all isolated RNA, so they sequenced expressed TCRB transcripts. The protocol was immunoSEQ multiplex PCR, while the TCRdb copy is restricted to in-frame clones and leaves out a portion. In the table there are just over 600,000 clones, around 16% of which are singletons. Germline CDR1 MNHEY, CDR2 SVGAGI. This CDR3 contains 15 residues. V lost 0 bases and J lost 0, with 6 bases in between. This clonotype originated in a young man in good health. This rearrangement joins TRBV6-5 to TRBJ2-4; unclear D gene. The sample comprised naive CD4+ T cells from blood. Here the CDR3 reads CASSYSNRAKNIQYF. DNA for the CDR3: TGTGCCAGCAGTTACTCGAACAGAGCCAAAAACATTCAGTACTTC.